What follows is one T cell receptor beta chain and its context. What it binds is not known. The record originates from a study of response to subunit inactivated influenza vaccine. General observations from the study: Only a handful of new T cells, the authors suggested, are recruited with each seasonal influenza vaccination.

MiXCR was run by TCRdb on the RT-PCR reads, yielding one entry per CDR3 protein. In the table there are some 850,000 distinct CDR3 sequences, approximately 18% of which are singletons. The clonotype originates from a man in his forties or fifties who received an inactivated influenza vaccine. Material: PBMCs from blood, obtained roughly 5 days after vaccination.

CDR3 region: CSVGGGQENIQYF. DNA of the CDR3: TGCAGCGTTGGGGGGGGGCAAGAAAACATTCAGTACTTC. The chain employs TRBV29-1 and TRBJ2-4; possible D gene TRBD2, 7 bases. The germline V gene encodes CDR1 SQVTM and CDR2 ANQGSEA. V was clipped by 4 bases and J by 5 bases, with 12 bases between them. The CDR3 contains 13 residues.